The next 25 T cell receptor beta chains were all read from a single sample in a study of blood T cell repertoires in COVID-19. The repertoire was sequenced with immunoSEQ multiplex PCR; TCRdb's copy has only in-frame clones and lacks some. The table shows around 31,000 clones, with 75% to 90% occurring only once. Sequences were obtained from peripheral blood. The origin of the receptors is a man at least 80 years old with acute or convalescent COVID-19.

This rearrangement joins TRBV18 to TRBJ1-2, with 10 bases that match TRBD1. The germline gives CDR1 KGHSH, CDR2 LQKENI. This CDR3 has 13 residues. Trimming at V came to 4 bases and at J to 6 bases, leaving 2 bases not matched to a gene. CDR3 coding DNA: TGTGCCAGCTCACGACAGGGGGCTGATGGCTACACCTTC. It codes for CASSRQGADGYTF.

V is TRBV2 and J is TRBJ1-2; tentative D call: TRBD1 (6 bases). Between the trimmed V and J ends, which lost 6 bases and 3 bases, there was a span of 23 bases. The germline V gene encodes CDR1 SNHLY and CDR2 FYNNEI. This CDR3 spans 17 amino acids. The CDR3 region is CASRAGTRLLYHYGYTF. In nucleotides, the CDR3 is TGTGCCAGCAGGGCCGGGACACGGCTACTATACCACTATGGCTACACCTTC.

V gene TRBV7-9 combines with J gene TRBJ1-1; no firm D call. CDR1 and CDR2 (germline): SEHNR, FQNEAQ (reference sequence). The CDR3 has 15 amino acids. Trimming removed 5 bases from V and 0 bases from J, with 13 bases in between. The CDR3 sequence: CASSAAGFMNTEAFF. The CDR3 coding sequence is TGTGCCAGCAGCGCCGCAGGATTCATGAACACTGAAGCTTTCTTT.

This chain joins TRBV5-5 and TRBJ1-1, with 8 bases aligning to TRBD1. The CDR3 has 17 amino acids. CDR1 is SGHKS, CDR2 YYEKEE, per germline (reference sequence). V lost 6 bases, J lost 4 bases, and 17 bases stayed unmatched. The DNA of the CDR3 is TGTGCCAGCACCCCCGTGAGGACAGGGTTCGGTGGCACTGAAGCTTTCTTT. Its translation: CASTPVRTGFGGTEAFF.

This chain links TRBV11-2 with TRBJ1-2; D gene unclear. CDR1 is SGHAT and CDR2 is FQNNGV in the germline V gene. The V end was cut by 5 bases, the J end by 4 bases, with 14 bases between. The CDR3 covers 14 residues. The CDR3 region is CASSPQPLAYGYTF. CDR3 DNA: TGTGCCAGCAGCCCACAACCCCTGGCCTATGGCTACACCTTC.

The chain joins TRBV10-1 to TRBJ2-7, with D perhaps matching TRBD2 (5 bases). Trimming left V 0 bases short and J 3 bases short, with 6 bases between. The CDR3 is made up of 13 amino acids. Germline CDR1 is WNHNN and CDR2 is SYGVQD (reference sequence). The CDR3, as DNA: TGCGCCAGCAGTGAGTCAGGAGGCTACGAGCAGTACTTC. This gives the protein CASSESGGYEQYF.

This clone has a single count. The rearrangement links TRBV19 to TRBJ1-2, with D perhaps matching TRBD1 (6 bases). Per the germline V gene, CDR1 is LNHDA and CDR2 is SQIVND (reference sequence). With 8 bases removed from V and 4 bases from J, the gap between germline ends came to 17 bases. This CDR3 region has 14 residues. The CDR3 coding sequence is TGTGCCAGTTTTACAGGGCAATCCGGCTATGGCTACACCTTC. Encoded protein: CASFTGQSGYGYTF.

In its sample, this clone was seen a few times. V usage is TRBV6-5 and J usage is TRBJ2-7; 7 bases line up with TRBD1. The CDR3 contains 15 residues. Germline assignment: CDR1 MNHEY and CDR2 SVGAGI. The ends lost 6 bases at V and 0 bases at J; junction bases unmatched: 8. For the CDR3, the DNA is TGTGCCAGCAGGTTAGGGGGCATGGGCTCCTACGAGCAGTACTTC. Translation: CASRLGGMGSYEQYF.

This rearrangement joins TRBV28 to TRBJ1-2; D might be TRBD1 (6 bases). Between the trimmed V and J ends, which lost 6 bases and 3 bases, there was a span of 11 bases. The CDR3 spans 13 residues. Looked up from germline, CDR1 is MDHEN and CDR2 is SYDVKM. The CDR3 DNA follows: TGTGCCAGCAGGGGCAGGGGTTACTATGGCTACACCTTC. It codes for CASRGRGYYGYTF.

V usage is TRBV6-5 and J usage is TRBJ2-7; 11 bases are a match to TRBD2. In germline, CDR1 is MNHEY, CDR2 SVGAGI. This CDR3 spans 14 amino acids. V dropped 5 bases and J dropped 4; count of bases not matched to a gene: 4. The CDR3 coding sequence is TGTGCCAGCAGTCCTAGCGGGGGGCTTTACGAGCAGTACTTC. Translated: CASSPSGGLYEQYF.

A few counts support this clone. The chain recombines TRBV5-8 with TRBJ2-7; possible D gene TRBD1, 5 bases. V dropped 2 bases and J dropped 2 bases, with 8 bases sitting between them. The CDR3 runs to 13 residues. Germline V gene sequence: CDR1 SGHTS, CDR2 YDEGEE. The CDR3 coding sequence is TGTGCCAGCAGCTTAGGCAGGGCCTACGAGCAGTACTTC. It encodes CASSLGRAYEQYF.

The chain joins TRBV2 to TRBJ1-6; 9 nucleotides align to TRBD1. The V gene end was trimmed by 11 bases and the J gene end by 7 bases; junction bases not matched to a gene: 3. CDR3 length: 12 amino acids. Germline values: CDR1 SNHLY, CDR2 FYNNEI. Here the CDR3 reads CAGQGPNSPLHF. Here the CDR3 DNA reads TGTGCCGGACAGGGGCCCAATTCACCCCTCCACTTT.

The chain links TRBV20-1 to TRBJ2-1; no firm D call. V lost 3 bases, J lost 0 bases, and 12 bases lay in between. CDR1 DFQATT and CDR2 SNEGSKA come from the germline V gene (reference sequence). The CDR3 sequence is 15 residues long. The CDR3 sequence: CSASQAIRSYNEQFF. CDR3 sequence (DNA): TGCAGTGCTAGTCAAGCGATCCGCTCCTACAATGAGCAGTTCTTC.

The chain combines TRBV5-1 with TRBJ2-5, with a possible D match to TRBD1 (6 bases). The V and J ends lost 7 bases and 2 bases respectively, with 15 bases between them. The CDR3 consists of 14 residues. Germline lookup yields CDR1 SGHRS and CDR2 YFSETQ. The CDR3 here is CASQTGKGQETQYF. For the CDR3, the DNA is TGCGCCAGCCAGACAGGAAAGGGTCAAGAGACCCAGTACTTC.

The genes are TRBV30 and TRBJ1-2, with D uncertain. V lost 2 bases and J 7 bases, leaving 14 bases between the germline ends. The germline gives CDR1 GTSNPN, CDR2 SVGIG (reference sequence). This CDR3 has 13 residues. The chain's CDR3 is CAWSSHSSGGYTF. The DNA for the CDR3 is TGTGCCTGGAGTTCCCACTCGTCAGGTGGCTACACCTTC.

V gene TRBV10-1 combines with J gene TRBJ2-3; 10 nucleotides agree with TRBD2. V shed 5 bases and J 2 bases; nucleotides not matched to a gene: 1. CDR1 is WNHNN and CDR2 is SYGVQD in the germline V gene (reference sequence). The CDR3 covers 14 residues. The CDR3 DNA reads TGCGCCAGCAGTAGCGGGGGGGCCACAGATACGCAGTATTTT. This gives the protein CASSSGGATDTQYF.

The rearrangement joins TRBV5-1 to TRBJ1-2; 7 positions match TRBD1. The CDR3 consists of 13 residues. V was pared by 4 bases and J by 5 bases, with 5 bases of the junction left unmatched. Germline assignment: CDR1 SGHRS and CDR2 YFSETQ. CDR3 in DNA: TGCGCCAGCAGCCGGGACAGTCAATATGGCTACACCTTC. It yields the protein CASSRDSQYGYTF.

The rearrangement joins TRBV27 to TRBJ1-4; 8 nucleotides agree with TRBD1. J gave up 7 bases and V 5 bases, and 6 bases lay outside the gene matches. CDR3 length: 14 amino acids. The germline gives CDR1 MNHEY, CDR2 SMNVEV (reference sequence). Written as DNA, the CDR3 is TGTGCCAGCAGTATGGACAGGGTCGGTGAAAAACTGTTTTTT. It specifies CASSMDRVGEKLFF.

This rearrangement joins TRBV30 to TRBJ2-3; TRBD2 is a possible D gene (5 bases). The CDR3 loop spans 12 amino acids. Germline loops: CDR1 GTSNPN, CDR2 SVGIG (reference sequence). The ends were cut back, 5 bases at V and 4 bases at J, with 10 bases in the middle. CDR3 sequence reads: CAWGSGADTQYF. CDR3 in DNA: TGTGCCTGGGGGAGCGGTGCAGATACGCAGTATTTT.

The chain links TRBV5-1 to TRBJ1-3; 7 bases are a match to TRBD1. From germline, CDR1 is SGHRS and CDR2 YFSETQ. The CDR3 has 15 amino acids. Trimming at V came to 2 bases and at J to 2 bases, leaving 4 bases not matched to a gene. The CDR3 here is CASSLEGTAGNTIYF. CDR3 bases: TGCGCCAGCAGCTTAGAAGGGACAGCTGGAAACACCATATATTTT.

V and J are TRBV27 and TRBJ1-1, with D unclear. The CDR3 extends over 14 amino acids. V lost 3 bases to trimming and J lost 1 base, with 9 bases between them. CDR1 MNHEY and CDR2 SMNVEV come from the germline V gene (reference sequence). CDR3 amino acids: CASSLVGGNTEAFF. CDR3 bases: TGTGCCAGCAGTTTGGTCGGTGGGAACACTGAAGCTTTCTTT.

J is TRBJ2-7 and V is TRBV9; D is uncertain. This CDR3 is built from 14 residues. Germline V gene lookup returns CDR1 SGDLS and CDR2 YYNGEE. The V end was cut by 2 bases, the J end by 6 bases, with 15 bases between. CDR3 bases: TGTGCCAGCAGCGTCCTCGGTGGTTCGTCCGAGCAGTACTTC. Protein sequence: CASSVLGGSSEQYF.

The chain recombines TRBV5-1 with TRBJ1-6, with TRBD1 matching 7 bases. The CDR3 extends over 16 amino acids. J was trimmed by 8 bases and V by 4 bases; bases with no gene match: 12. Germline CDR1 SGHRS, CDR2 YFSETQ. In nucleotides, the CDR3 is TGCGCCAGCAGCCCCCGTACCGGGACAGAGGATTCACCCCTCCACTTT. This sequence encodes CASSPRTGTEDSPLHF.

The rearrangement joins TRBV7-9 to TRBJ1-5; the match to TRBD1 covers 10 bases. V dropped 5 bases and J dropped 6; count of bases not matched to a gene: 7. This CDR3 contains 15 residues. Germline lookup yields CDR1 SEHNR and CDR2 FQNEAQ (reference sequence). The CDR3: CASSGLRDRGQPQHF. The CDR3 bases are TGTGCCAGCAGCGGGCTCCGGGACAGGGGTCAGCCCCAGCATTTT. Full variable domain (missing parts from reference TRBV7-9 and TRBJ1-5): DTGVSQNPRHKITKRGQNVTFRCDPISEHNRLYWYRQTLGQGPEFLTYFQNEAQLEKSRLLSDRFSAERPKGSFSTLEIQRTEQGDSAMYLCASSGLRDRGQPQHFGDGTRLSIL.

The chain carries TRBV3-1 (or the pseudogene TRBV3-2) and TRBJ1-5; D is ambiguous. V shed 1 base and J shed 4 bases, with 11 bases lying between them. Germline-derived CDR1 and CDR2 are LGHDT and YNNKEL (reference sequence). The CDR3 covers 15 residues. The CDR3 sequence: CASSQGLSGNQPQHF. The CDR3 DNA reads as TGTGCCAGCAGCCAAGGTCTATCGGGGAATCAGCCCCAGCATTTT.